The 27 T cell receptor beta chains reported below all come from one sample, sequenced in a study of cytomegalovirus exposure and HLA in healthy donors. It was with 60 Vbeta and 13 Jbeta primers that the PCR ran. Clones were sequenced by immunoSEQ multiplex PCR, and TCRdb holds only the in-frame ones, with some missing. The sample has 70,000 to 80,000 clones, approximately 78% seen once. What was sequenced was PBMCs. These receptors all stem from a man aged 18 to 30 in good health and CMV-seronegative.

This chain connects TRBV5-1 to TRBJ1-1; 10 positions agree with TRBD1. The J segment lost 5 bases and the V segment lost 4 bases, leaving 2 bases of the junction unmatched. CDR3 length: 13 amino acids. The germline V gene has CDR1 SGHRS and CDR2 YFSETQ. CDR3 region: CASSGDRGTEAFF. The CDR3 DNA is TGCGCCAGCAGCGGGGACAGGGGAACTGAAGCTTTCTTT.

Concerning this clone itself: Its ends do not fully match the called genes, so a read error is possible. The chain joins TRBV4-1 to TRBJ2-3, with 16 bases lining up with TRBD2. This CDR3 has 20 amino acids. The germline gives CDR1 MGHRA, CDR2 YSYEKL. CDR3 loop: CANSQGPGLAGGFGSDTQYF. CDR3 sequence (DNA): TGCGCCAACAGCCAAGGGCCGGGACTAGCGGGAGGGTTCGGCTCAGATACGCAGTATTTT.

This sequence joins TRBV6-5 and TRBJ1-6, with TRBD1 as a possible D gene (6 bases). The CDR3 has 14 residues. Trimming cost V 4 bases and J 8 bases, with 12 bases left between them. Germline V gene sequence: CDR1 MNHEY, CDR2 SVGAGI. In nucleotides, the CDR3 is TGTGCCAGCAGTTCCCAAGGGGGATATTCACCCCTCCACTTT. As protein: CASSSQGGYSPLHF.

V gene TRBV5-4 combines with J gene TRBJ2-6; D ambiguous. Germline-derived CDR1 and CDR2 are SGHNT and YYREEE (reference sequence). The CDR3 loop spans 15 amino acids. V lost 0 bases and J 0 bases, leaving 4 bases between the germline ends. This CDR3 reads CASSLGASGANVLTF. The CDR3 bases are TGTGCCAGCAGCTTGGGAGCCTCTGGGGCCAACGTCCTGACTTTC.

This chain connects TRBV27 to TRBJ2-6, with D maybe TRBD2 (5 bases). CDR1 is MNHEY and CDR2 is SMNVEV in the germline V gene (reference sequence). CDR3 length equals 14 residues. Trimming took off 7 bases at V and 0 bases at J, with 7 bases between the two ends. CDR3 loop: CASTGSSGANVLTF. The CDR3, as DNA: TGTGCCAGCACGGGGAGCTCTGGGGCCAACGTCCTGACTTTC.

V usage is TRBV2 and J usage is TRBJ2-5; maybe TRBD1 (7 bases). V was shortened by 2 bases and J by 5 bases, with 12 bases between the two germline ends. The CDR3 spans 14 residues. Germline assignment: CDR1 SNHLY and CDR2 FYNNEI. For the CDR3, the DNA is TGTGCCAGCAGTGAAACAGGGGCGGGGGAGACCCAGTACTTC. Translation: CASSETGAGETQYF.

The J gene is TRBJ2-1, the V gene TRBV7-2; 14 positions match TRBD2. The CDR3 runs to 18 residues. Per the germline V gene, CDR1 is SGHTA and CDR2 is FQGNSA. Trimming removed 10 bases from V and 8 bases from J; junction bases left unmatched: 19. The CDR3 here is CAIIRPIGLAGGGYEQFF. The CDR3 coding sequence is TGTGCCATCATAAGGCCCATAGGACTAGCGGGAGGTGGGTATGAGCAGTTCTTC.

The chain is built from TRBV20-1 and TRBJ2-1, with a tentative D call TRBD2 (5 bases). The V end lost 8 bases, the J end lost 7 bases, and 12 bases lay between the germline ends. The V gene's germline CDR1 is DFQATT and CDR2 SNEGSKA (reference sequence). The CDR3 contains 11 residues. CDR3 DNA sequence: TGCAGTCCGTGGACGGGGAATGAGCAGTTCTTC. Amino acids: CSPWTGNEQFF.

The chain carries TRBV6-5 and TRBJ1-1, with TRBD1 matching 8 bases. Trimming at V came to 2 bases and at J to 1 base, leaving 3 bases not matched to a gene. Looked up from germline, CDR1 is MNHEY and CDR2 is SVGAGI. The CDR3 runs to 15 residues. In DNA, the CDR3 is TGTGCCAGCAGTTACCTAGGACAGGGGAACACTGAAGCTTTCTTT. Protein: CASSYLGQGNTEAFF.

V is TRBV6-5 and J is TRBJ2-3; D is possibly TRBD2 (6 bases). Germline values: CDR1 MNHEY, CDR2 SVGAGI. The germline V and J ends were trimmed by 2 bases and 2 bases, with 14 bases remaining between them. This CDR3 is 16 amino acids long. For the CDR3, the DNA is TGTGCCAGCAGTTACCAGACGGGGGAGTCCACAGATACGCAGTATTTT. Translation gives CASSYQTGESTDTQYF.

This clone was picked up one time. This chain links TRBV7-2 with TRBJ2-5; D gene ambiguous. CDR3 length: 12 residues. The germline V gene encodes CDR1 SGHTA and CDR2 FQGNSA. Trimming stripped 1 base from V and 9 bases from J, with 9 bases between. CDR3 sequence reads: CASSLERSSQYF. In nucleotides, the CDR3 is TGTGCCAGCAGCTTAGAGAGGTCATCCCAGTACTTC. Variable domain in full (rest from reference TRBV7-2 and TRBJ2-5): GAGVSQSPSNKVTEKGKDVELRCDPISGHTALYWYRQSLGQGLEFLIYFQGNSAPDKSGLPSDRFSAERTGGSVSTLTIQRTQQEDSAVYLCASSLERSSQYFGPGTRLLVL.

V is TRBV7-9 and J is TRBJ1-2; D gene uncertain. Germline lookup yields CDR1 SEHNR and CDR2 FQNEAQ (reference sequence). Trimming stripped 1 base from V and 4 bases from J, with 4 bases between. CDR3 length: 12 residues. The chain's CDR3 is CASSLDIYGYTF. For the CDR3, the DNA is TGTGCCAGCAGCTTAGACATCTATGGCTACACCTTC.

V is TRBV6-6 and J is TRBJ2-7; TRBD1 aligns across 10 bases. CDR1 MNHNY and CDR2 SVGAGI come from the germline V gene (reference sequence). CDR3 size: 11 residues. The V and J ends lost 8 bases and 5 bases, in that order; junction bases with no gene match: 0. The CDR3 DNA reads TGTGCCAGCGGGACAGGGGACGAGCAGTACTTC. Its protein product is CASGTGDEQYF.

This chain joins TRBV4-1 and TRBJ2-7, with 9 bases matching TRBD2. The CDR3 is made up of 15 amino acids. V lost 1 base to trimming and J lost 3 bases; unmatched junction nucleotides: 4. The germline V gene has CDR1 MGHRA and CDR2 YSYEKL. CDR3 nucleotide sequence: TGCGCCAGCAGCCAAGCTAGCGGGAAAGACTACGAGCAGTACTTC. As protein: CASSQASGKDYEQYF.

The chain couples TRBV5-6 to TRBJ1-6; 7 positions agree with TRBD1. In germline, CDR1 is SGHDT, CDR2 YYEEEE. J lost 9 bases, V lost 4 bases, and 7 bases had no gene match. The CDR3 length is 14 residues. This CDR3 reads CASSGGHRGSPLHF. The CDR3 DNA reads as TGTGCCAGCAGCGGAGGACACAGGGGTTCACCCCTCCACTTT.

This clone has more than one count but fewer than ten. The CDR3, as DNA: TGTGCCAGCAGCTTAGTCAGGGGCTACACCTTC. Protein product: CASSLVRGYTF. The chain carries TRBV7-9 and TRBJ1-2; D uncertain. The CDR3 length is 11 residues. The V and J ends lost 1 base and 8 bases respectively, with 5 bases between them. Germline CDR1 is SEHNR and CDR2 is FQNEAQ (reference sequence).

The gene calls are TRBV5-1 and TRBJ2-3; 12 nucleotides agree with TRBD2. The CDR3 runs to 15 residues. V shed 4 bases, J shed 4 bases, and the junction held 4 bases outside the gene matches. From germline, CDR1 is SGHRS and CDR2 YFSETQ. CDR3 in amino acids: CASSPGLAGADTQYF. The DNA of the CDR3 is TGCGCCAGCAGCCCGGGACTAGCGGGTGCAGATACGCAGTATTTT.

The chain is built from TRBV4-2 and TRBJ2-3; 7 nucleotides match TRBD1. Germline CDR1 LGHNA, CDR2 YNFKEQ. The CDR3 consists of 14 residues. The trim removed 4 bases at V and 4 bases at J, leaving 5 bases unmatched. CDR3 loop: CASSLGTVADTQYF. CDR3 coding DNA: TGTGCCAGCAGCCTTGGGACAGTCGCAGATACGCAGTATTTT.

The CDR3 is CANSRVPNYEQYF. As DNA, the CDR3 is TGTGCCAACTCCAGGGTTCCAAACTACGAGCAGTACTTC. The chain links TRBV6-5 to TRBJ2-7; D possibly corresponds to TRBD1 (5 bases). The germline CDR1 and CDR2 sequences are MNHEY and SVGAGI. The CDR3 totals 13 residues. Trimming left V 10 bases short and J 3 bases short, with 16 bases between.

V gene TRBV5-6 combines with J gene TRBJ2-5, with D perhaps matching TRBD2 (6 bases). The length of the CDR3 is 14 residues. CDR1 and CDR2 (germline): SGHDT, YYEEEE. Trimming removed 4 bases at V and 5 bases at J, with 15 bases between. The CDR3 sequence is CASSADSGRETQYF. The CDR3 DNA follows: TGTGCCAGCAGCGCGGATAGCGGAAGGGAGACCCAGTACTTC. Filled out from reference TRBV5-6 and TRBJ2-5, the complete variable domain reads DAGVTQSPTHLIKTRGQQVTLRCSPKSGHDTVSWYQQALGQGPQFIFQYYEEEERQRGNFPDRFSGHQFPNYSSELNVNALLLGDSALYLCASSADSGRETQYFGPGTRLLVL.

V gene TRBV4-1 combines with J gene TRBJ2-3, with D unresolved. V gave up 0 bases and J gave up 2 bases, with 18 bases separating them. This CDR3 is 18 amino acids long. Germline-derived CDR1 and CDR2 are MGHRA and YSYEKL. The CDR3 DNA is TGCGCCAGCAGCCAAGATTATCCCCCCGGGTACGCCACAGATACGCAGTATTTT. It yields the protein CASSQDYPPGYATDTQYF.

V gene TRBV5-4 combines with J gene TRBJ2-7; 7 bases map to TRBD2. Germline trimming cut 1 base from V and 6 bases from J; bases unmatched to any gene: 10. CDR3 length: 15 residues. Germline V gives CDR1 SGHNT, CDR2 YYREEE (reference sequence). The CDR3 DNA follows: TGTGCCAGCAGCTTGCCTAGCGGAGGGACTGGCGAGCAGTACTTC. Its protein product is CASSLPSGGTGEQYF.

Only one count was recorded for this clone. The chain uses TRBV6-1 and TRBJ2-7; D possibly corresponds to TRBD1 (5 bases). V lost 5 bases and J lost 0, with 14 bases in between. The CDR3 runs 15 residues. In germline, CDR1 is MNHNS, CDR2 SASEGT. CDR3 DNA: TGTGCCAGCAGTTCACTGCCAGGGATCTCCTACGAGCAGTACTTC. It codes for CASSSLPGISYEQYF.

CDR3 protein: CASSYWREGYNEQFF. In nucleotides, the CDR3 is TGTGCCAGCAGTTACTGGCGGGAGGGCTACAATGAGCAGTTCTTC. The V gene is TRBV6-5, the J gene TRBJ2-1; 9 nucleotides line up with TRBD2. Germline assignment: CDR1 MNHEY and CDR2 SVGAGI. The CDR3 extends over 15 amino acids. V lost 1 base and J lost 3; bases outside the gene matches: 1.

This chain joins TRBV9 and TRBJ2-1, with D maybe TRBD1 (6 bases). The CDR3 contains 15 residues. Trimming took 3 bases from V and 10 from J, leaving 20 bases between them. Germline V gene data show CDR1 as SGDLS and CDR2 as YYNGEE. Written as DNA, the CDR3 is TGTGCCAGCAGCGCGCAGGGGCCCTCAATCGGCGAGCAGTTCTTC. The encoded protein is CASSAQGPSIGEQFF.

In this sample, this clone turned up once. The genes are TRBV6-5 and TRBJ2-3; D might be TRBD1 (5 bases). Trimming removed 0 bases at V and 8 bases at J, with 12 bases between. The CDR3 runs 14 residues. Germline CDR1 MNHEY, CDR2 SVGAGI. The CDR3 bases are TGTGCCAGCAGTTACTCGAGAGACAGCCGTACGCAGTATTTT. It encodes CASSYSRDSRTQYF.

There are a few counts of this clone. This sequence joins TRBV6-1 and TRBJ1-1; the D gene is possibly TRBD1 (6 bases). V gave up 8 bases and J gave up 4 bases, with 17 bases separating them. CDR1 is MNHNS and CDR2 is SASEGT in the germline V gene. The CDR3 runs to 14 residues. In nucleotides, the CDR3 is TGTGCCAGCTCATCCACAGGGACGGTCACTGAAGCTTTCTTT. Protein product: CASSSTGTVTEAFF.